This is a list of T cell receptor beta chains from one sample in a study of T-cell reconstitution after alpha-beta-depleted transplantation in children. TCRdb redid the calling of the PCR reads with MiXCR, one entry per CDR3 protein. The sample records a few hundred thousand distinct CDR3 sequences, about a sixth being singletons. The material was PBMCs from the stem cell graft donor, obtained from the stem cell graft. Receptor source: a human donor who donated a stem cell graft to a child with acute lymphoblastic leukemia. Each CDR3 is given with its conserved first and last residue. The D gene is left open where the match is weak. Expanded clones get a size class; other rows say once, few or many, or leave the size out.

d_call	clone_size	v_call	j_call	cdr3_nt	cdr3_aa
TRBD2	few	TRBV15	TRBJ2-5	TGTGCCACCAGCAGCCCCGGACTAGCGGGGGAGACCCAGTACTTC	CATSSPGLAGETQYF
TRBD2	few	TRBV5-1	TRBJ2-7	TGCGCCAGCAGTTTCGGGAGGGGGACCTACGAGCAGTACTTC	CASSFGRGTYEQYF
TRBD1	-	TRBV6-1	TRBJ2-6	TGTGCCGGGAGTCGGACAGGGATGTCTGGGGCCAACGTCCTGACTTTC	CAGSRTGMSGANVLTF
TRBD2	-	TRBV15	TRBJ2-3	TGTGCCACCAATCGAGCGGGGGACACTGGGGATACGCAGTATTTT	CATNRAGDTGDTQYF
-	-	TRBV5-1	TRBJ2-7	TGCGCCAGCAGCTTTTTCCCTCCGGGAAACGCCCCGCGGACCGAGATCTACGAGCAGTACTTC	CASSFFPPGNAPRTEIYEQYF
TRBD1	-	TRBV4-1	TRBJ1-2	TGCGCCAGCAGCCAAGATACCTGGACAGGGGGAGACTATGGCTACACCTTC	CASSQDTWTGGDYGYTF
-	-	TRBV18	TRBJ2-2	TGTGCCAGCTCACAAGGTGGTTATTCCGGGGAGCTGTTTTTT	CASSQGGYSGELFF
-	few	TRBV12-3/TRBV12-4	TRBJ2-7	TGTGCCAGCAGCCCGACTCCCCCCAGCGAGCAGTACTTC	CASSPTPPSEQYF
-	-	TRBV20-1	TRBJ2-1	TGCAGTGCTAGCCCAGGGTATGGTGAGCAGTTCTTC	CSASPGYGEQFF
TRBD2	-	TRBV4-2	TRBJ2-1	TGTGCCAGCATTTCTTCCGGGGAGCGGGAGTCCCCCTACAATGAGCAGTTCTTC	CASISSGERESPYNEQFF
-	few	TRBV20-1	TRBJ2-1	TGCAGTGCTAAAAAGTTGGTCAATGAGCAGTTCTTC	CSAKKLVNEQFF
-	few	TRBV29-1	TRBJ1-4	TGCAGCGTTGGGGGGGGGATGGCAACTAATGAAAAACTGTTTTTT	CSVGGGMATNEKLFF
-	few	TRBV5-1	TRBJ1-5	TGCGCCAGCAGCTTATTGGGAAACGAGTATCAGCCCCAGCATTTT	CASSLLGNEYQPQHF
-	few	TRBV5-1	TRBJ1-4	TGCGCCAGCAGCTCGGCGGTGGACATTGCCCTGGGAGGTGAAAAACTGTTTTTT	CASSSAVDIALGGEKLFF
TRBD1	few	TRBV10-3	TRBJ1-2	TGTGCCATCAGTGAGCCGGGACAGGGCTCCTATGGCTACACCTTC	CAISEPGQGSYGYTF
-	-	TRBV12-3/TRBV12-4	TRBJ1-4	TGTGCCAGCAGTTTACTAGGAGGGGGGGGTGAAAAACTGTTTTTT	CASSLLGGGGEKLFF
-	-	TRBV5-6	TRBJ2-7	TGTGCCAGCAGCTTGGCGGGCGGACCTCAGTCCTACGAGCAGTACTTC	CASSLAGGPQSYEQYF
-	few	TRBV6-6	TRBJ1-2	TGTGCCAGCAGTTACAAATTGTACTATGGCTACACCTTC	CASSYKLYYGYTF
-	-	TRBV7-2	TRBJ1-6	TGTGCCAGCAGCTTGGGGAGCCCGTCCTATAATTCACCCCTCCACTTT	CASSLGSPSYNSPLHF
-	-	TRBV7-9	TRBJ2-3	TGTGCCAGCAGCTCCCTCAAGAACGACGATACGCAGTATTTT	CASSSLKNDDTQYF
-	-	TRBV7-9	TRBJ1-5	TGTGCCAGCAGCCCGGGACTTAGGGAGGGTACCAATCAGCCCCAGCATTTT	CASSPGLREGTNQPQHF
-	few	TRBV27	TRBJ2-1	TGTGCCAGCAGTTTAATTATTGGGGGACCCGGAGCCCATGAGCAGTTCTTC	CASSLIIGGPGAHEQFF
TRBD1	few	TRBV20-1	TRBJ1-1	TGCAGTGCCATGGACAGGGCCGGGAACACTGAAGCTTTCTTT	CSAMDRAGNTEAFF
-	-	TRBV20-1	TRBJ2-3	TGCAGTGCGAGACTCGCAGATACGCAGTATTTT	CSARLADTQYF
TRBD2	-	TRBV7-3	TRBJ2-1	TGTGCCAGCAGACAGGGACTAGATTATGAGCAGTTCTTC	CASRQGLDYEQFF
-	-	TRBV18	TRBJ1-1	TGTGCCAGCTCAGGACAGAACACTGAAGCTTTCTTT	CASSGQNTEAFF
-	-	TRBV6-2/TRBV6-3	TRBJ2-2	TGTGCCAGCAGAACTGGACCCCAAGGCAGACTGTCTGGCGGGGGCAACACCGGGGAGCTGTTTTTT	CASRTGPQGRLSGGGNTGELFF
TRBD2	-	TRBV27	TRBJ2-3	TGTGCCAGCAGCGGTGGACTAGCATCAGATACGCAGTATTTT	CASSGGLASDTQYF
TRBD2	few	TRBV27	TRBJ2-1	TGTGCCAGCACCGTGGCGGGGACTAGCTCAAATGAGCAGTTCTTC	CASTVAGTSSNEQFF
-	-	TRBV29-1	TRBJ2-1	TGCAGCGTTGAAGATGGTAGTGGGGTTAATGAGCAGTTCTTC	CSVEDGSGVNEQFF
-	-	TRBV2	TRBJ1-2	TGTGCCAGTGGGGGGCATAACTATGGCTACACCTTC	CASGGHNYGYTF
TRBD2	-	TRBV3-1	TRBJ2-1	TGTGCCAGCAGCCAAGGCCTAGCGGGAAAGGGGAATGAGCAGTTCTTC	CASSQGLAGKGNEQFF
-	many	TRBV20-1	TRBJ2-7	TGCAGTGCTAGTAATGCGGGTAGGGCTTACGAGCAGTACTTC	CSASNAGRAYEQYF
-	-	TRBV27	TRBJ2-3	TGTGCCAGCAGACTTGGGGGGGCGGGGGATACGCAGTATTTT	CASRLGGAGDTQYF
-	-	TRBV5-4	TRBJ1-2	TGTGCCAGCAGCTTCGGACTCGTTAACTATGGCTACACCTTC	CASSFGLVNYGYTF
-	-	TRBV24-1	TRBJ2-3	TGTGCCACCAGTACCGACAGGGAGGCAGATACGCAGTATTTT	CATSTDREADTQYF
TRBD2	-	TRBV5-1	TRBJ2-1	TGCGCCAGCAGCATCGGGACTACGGTTGGGGATGAGCAGTTCTTC	CASSIGTTVGDEQFF
-	-	TRBV7-9	TRBJ2-1	TGTGCCACCTTCGCCGGGTCCAGTCGGGATGAGCAGTTCTTC	CATFAGSSRDEQFF
TRBD2	-	TRBV7-9	TRBJ2-5	TGTGCCAGCAGCTTAAGGGGACTAGCGGGACCACAAGAGACCCAGTACTTC	CASSLRGLAGPQETQYF
-	few	TRBV12-3/TRBV12-4	TRBJ1-2	TGTGCCAGCAGTTTTTTGGATTGGCAGAACTATGGCTACACCTTC	CASSFLDWQNYGYTF
TRBD1	few	TRBV9	TRBJ2-5	TGTGCCAGCAGCGTCAGACAGGGGGGGATCGAGACCCAGTACTTC	CASSVRQGGIETQYF
-	few	TRBV5-1	TRBJ1-6	TGCGCCAGCAGAGTGGAGAATAATTCACCCCTCCACTTT	CASRVENNSPLHF
-	many	TRBV9	TRBJ2-7	TGTGCCAGCAGCATTCAAGGGGGGGCCGTTTACGAGCAGTACTTC	CASSIQGGAVYEQYF
-	few	TRBV7-9	TRBJ2-2	TGTGCCAGCAGCTTTATTAGCGGCCTAGAGACCGGGGAGCTGTTTTTT	CASSFISGLETGELFF
TRBD2	-	TRBV12-3/TRBV12-4	TRBJ2-5	TGTGCCAGCAGCGTACTAGCGGGAGTGGTGGAGACCCAGTACTTC	CASSVLAGVVETQYF
-	few	TRBV12-3/TRBV12-4	TRBJ2-3	TGTGCCAGCAGTCCAGACGGCAGATTCACAGATACGCAGTATTTT	CASSPDGRFTDTQYF
-	few	TRBV18	TRBJ1-2	TGTGCCAGCTCAGAACAGGTGAACTATGGCTACACCTTC	CASSEQVNYGYTF
-	few	TRBV6-4	TRBJ2-1	TGTGCCAGCAGTGACTCGATGACCTACCGGCGCAATGAGCAGTTCTTC	CASSDSMTYRRNEQFF